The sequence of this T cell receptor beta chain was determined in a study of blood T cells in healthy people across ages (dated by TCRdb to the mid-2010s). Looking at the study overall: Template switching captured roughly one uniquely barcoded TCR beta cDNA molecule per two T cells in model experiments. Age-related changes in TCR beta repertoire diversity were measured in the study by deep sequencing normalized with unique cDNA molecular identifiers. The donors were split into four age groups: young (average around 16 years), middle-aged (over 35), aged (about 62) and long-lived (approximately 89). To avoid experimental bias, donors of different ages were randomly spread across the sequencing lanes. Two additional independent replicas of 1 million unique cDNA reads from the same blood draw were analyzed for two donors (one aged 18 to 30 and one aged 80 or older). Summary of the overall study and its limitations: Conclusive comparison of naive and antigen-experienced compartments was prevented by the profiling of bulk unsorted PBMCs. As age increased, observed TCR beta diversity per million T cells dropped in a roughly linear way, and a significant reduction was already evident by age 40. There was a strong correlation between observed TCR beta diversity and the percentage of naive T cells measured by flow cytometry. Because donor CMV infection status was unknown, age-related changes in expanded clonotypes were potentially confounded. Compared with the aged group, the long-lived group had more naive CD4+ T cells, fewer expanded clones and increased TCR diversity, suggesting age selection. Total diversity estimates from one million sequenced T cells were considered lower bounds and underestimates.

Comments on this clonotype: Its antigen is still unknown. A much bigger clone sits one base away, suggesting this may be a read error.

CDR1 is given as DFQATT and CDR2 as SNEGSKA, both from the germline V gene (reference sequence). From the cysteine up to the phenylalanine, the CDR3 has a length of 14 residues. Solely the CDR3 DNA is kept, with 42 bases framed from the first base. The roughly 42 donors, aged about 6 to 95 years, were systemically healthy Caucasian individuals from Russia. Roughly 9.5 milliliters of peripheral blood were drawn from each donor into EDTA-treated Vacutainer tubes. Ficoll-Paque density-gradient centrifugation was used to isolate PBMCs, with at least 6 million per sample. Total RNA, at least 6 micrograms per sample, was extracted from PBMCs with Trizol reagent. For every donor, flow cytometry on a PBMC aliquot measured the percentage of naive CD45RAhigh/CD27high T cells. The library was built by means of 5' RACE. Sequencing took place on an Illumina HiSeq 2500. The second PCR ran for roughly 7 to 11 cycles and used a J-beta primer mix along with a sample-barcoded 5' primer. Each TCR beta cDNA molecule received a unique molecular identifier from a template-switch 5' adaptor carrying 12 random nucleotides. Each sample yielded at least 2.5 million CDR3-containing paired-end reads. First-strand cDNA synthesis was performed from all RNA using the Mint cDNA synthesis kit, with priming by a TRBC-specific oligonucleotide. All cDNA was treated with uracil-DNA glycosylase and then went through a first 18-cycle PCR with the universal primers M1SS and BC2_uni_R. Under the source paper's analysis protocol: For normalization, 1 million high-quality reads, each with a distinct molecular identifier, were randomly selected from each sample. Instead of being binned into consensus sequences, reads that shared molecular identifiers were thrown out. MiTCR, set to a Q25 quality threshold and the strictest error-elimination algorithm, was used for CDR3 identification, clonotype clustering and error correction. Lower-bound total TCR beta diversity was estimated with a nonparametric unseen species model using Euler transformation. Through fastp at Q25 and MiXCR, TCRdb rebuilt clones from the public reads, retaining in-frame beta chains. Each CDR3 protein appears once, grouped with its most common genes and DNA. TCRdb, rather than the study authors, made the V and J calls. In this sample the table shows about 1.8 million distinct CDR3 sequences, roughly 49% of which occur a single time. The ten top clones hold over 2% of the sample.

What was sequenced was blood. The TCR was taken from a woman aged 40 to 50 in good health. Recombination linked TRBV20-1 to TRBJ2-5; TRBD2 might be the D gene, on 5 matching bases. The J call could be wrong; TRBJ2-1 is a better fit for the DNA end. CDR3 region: CSAKQRGRFETQFF. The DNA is TGCAGTGCTAAACAACGGGGTCGGTTTGAGACCCAGTTCTTC.